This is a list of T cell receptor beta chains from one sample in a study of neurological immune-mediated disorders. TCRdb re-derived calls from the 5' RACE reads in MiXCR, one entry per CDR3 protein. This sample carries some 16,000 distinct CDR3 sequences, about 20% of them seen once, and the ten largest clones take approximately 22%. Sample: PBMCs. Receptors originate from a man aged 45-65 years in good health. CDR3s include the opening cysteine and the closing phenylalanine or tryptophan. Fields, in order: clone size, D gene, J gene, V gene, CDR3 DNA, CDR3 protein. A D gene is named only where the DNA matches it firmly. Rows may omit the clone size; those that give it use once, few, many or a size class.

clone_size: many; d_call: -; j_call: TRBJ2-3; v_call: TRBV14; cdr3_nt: TGTGCCAGCAGCCAAGATTGGGCAGGGTTTACAGATACGCAGTATTTT; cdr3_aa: CASSQDWAGFTDTQYF
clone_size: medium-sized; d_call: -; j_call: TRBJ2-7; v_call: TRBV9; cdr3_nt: TGTGCCAGCAGCGGAGTCCTTTCCTACGAGCAGTACTTC; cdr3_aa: CASSGVLSYEQYF
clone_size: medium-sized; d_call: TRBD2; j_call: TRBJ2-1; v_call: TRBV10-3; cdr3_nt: TGTGCCATCAGTGAGTCTGTAGCGGGAGGAGCTGAGCAGTTCTTC; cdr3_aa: CAISESVAGGAEQFF
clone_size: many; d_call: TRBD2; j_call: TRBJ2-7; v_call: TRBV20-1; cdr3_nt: TGCAGTGCTAGGACTAGCGGCTCCTACGAGCAGTACTTC; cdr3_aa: CSARTSGSYEQYF
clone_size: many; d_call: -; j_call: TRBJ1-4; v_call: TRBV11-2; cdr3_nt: TGTGCCAGCAGCGACCATGGGGGCGATGAAAAACTGTTTTTT; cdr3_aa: CASSDHGGDEKLFF
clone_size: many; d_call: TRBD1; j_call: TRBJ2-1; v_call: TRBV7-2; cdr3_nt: TGTGCCAGCAGCGAGGGACAGAGCTCCTACAATGAGCAGTTCTTC; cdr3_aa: CASSEGQSSYNEQFF
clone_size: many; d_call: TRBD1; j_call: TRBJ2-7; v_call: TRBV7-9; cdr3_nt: TGTGCCAGCAGCCCAGCCCCGGGACAGGGACAGTACGAGCAGTACTTC; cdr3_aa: CASSPAPGQGQYEQYF
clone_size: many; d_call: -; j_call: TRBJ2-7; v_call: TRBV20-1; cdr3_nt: TGCAGTGCCACCCTTGCACAGGGGAGGGACGAGCAGTACTTC; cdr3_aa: CSATLAQGRDEQYF
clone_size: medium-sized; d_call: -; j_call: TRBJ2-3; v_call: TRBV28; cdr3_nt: TGTGCCAGCAGCCCCCGGCCGAGCACAGATACGCAGTATTTT; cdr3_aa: CASSPRPSTDTQYF
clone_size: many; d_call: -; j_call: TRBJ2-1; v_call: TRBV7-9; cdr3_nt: TGTGCCAGCAGCCCCCTGGGGGGCCACAAGAAGTTCTTC; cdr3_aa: CASSPLGGHKKFF
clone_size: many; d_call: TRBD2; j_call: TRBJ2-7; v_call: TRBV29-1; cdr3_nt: TGCAGCGTTCGACTAGCGGGGCACTACGAGCAGTACTTC; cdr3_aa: CSVRLAGHYEQYF
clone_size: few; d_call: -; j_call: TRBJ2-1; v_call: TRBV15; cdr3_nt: TGTGCCACCAGCAGGCCGGGACAACACAATGAGCAGTTCTTC; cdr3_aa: CATSRPGQHNEQFF
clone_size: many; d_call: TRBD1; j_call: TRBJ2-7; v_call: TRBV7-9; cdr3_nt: TGTGCCAGCAAGACTGGGCAGGGGGTCTGGTCCGAGCAGTACTTC; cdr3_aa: CASKTGQGVWSEQYF
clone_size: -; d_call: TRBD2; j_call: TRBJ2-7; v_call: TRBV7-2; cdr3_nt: TGTGCCAGCCGACTAGCGGGAGGGTACGAGCAGTACTTC; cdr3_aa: CASRLAGGYEQYF
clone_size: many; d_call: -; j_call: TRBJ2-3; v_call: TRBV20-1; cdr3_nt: TGCAGTGCTAGTCTTGTCGGCCGCACAGATACGCAGTATTTT; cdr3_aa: CSASLVGRTDTQYF
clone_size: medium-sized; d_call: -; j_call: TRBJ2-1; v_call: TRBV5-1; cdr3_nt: TGCGCCAGCAGCTTGGAGGGCTCTGAGCAGTTCTTC; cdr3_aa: CASSLEGSEQFF
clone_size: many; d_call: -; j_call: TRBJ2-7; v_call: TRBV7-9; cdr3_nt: TGTGCCAGCAGCTTAGGGCAGGGGATTTTGGACGAGCAGTACTTC; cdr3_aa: CASSLGQGILDEQYF
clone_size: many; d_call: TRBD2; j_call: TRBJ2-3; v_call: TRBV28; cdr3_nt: TGTGCCAGCAGAGGAAGGACTAGCGGTCCCGGAACAGATACGCAGTATTTT; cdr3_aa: CASRGRTSGPGTDTQYF
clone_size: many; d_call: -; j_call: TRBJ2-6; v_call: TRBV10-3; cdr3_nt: TGTGCCACCGGACTAGGGGGCCTCCCTGGGGCCAACGTCCTGACTTTC; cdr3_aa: CATGLGGLPGANVLTF
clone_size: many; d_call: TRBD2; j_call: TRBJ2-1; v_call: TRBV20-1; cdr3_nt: TGCAGTGCTAGGTCTCTAGCGGGAGACTACAATGAGCAGTTCTTC; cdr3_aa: CSARSLAGDYNEQFF
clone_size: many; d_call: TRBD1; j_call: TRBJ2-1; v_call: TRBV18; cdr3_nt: TGTGCCAGCTCGTCATCAACCGGGCGACAGGGTATCCATGAGCAGTTCTTC; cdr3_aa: CASSSSTGRQGIHEQFF
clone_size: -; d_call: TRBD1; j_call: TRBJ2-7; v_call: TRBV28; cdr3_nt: TGTGCCAGCAGCGGGACAGGGGACCCCTACGAGCAGTACTTC; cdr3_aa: CASSGTGDPYEQYF
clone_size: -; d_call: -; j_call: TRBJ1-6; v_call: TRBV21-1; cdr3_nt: TGTGCAAGCAGCAAACCTTGGACACCGAGGAATAATTCACCCCTCCACTTT; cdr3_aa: CASSKPWTPRNNSPLHF
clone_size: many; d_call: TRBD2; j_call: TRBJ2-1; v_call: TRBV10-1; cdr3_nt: TGCGCCGGGACTAGCGGGGGGGGCAATGAGCAGTTCTTC; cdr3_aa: CAGTSGGGNEQFF
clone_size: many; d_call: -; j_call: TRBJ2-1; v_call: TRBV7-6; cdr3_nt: TGTGCCAGCAGCTTAGCGACGGATTCTTACAATGAGCAGTTCTTC; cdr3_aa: CASSLATDSYNEQFF
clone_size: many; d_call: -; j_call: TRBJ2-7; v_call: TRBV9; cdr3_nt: TGTGCCAGCAGCGGCCAGTCCTACGAGCAGTACTTC; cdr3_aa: CASSGQSYEQYF
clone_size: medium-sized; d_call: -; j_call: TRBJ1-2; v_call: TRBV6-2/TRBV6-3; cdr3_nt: TGTGCCAGCAGCCCCCGTGGAGCAGCTAACTATGGCTACACCTTC; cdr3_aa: CASSPRGAANYGYTF
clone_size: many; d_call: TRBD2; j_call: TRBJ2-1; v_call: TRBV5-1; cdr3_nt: TGCGCCAGCAGCGGCACTAGCGGGAGTCAGAGTGAGCAGTTCTTC; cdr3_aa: CASSGTSGSQSEQFF
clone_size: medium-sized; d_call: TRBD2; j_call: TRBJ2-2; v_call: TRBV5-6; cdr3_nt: TGTGCCAGCAGCTTGGGGCTTGCGGGAGGCCCCCTTGCCGGGGAGCTGTTTTTT; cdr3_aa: CASSLGLAGGPLAGELFF
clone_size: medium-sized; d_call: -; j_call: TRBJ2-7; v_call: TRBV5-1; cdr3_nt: TGCGCCAGCAGCTTGGCGCGCAGCTCCTACGAGCAGTACTTC; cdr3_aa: CASSLARSSYEQYF
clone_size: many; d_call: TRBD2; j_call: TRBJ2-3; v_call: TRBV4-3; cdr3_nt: TGCGCCAGCAGCCTTAGGCCGGGACTAGGGGATACGCAGTATTTT; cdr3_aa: CASSLRPGLGDTQYF
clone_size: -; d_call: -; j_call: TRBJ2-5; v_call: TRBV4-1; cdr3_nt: TGCGCCAGCAGGGACGGGTTGGTCGAGACCCAGTACTTC; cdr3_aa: CASRDGLVETQYF
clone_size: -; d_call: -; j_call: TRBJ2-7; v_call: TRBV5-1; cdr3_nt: TGCGCCAGCAGCTTGGTGACTAATGATGGCGAGCAGTACTTC; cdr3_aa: CASSLVTNDGEQYF
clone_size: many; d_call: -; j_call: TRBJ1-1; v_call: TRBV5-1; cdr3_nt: TGCGCCAGCAGCTTGGAACCGGTCAACACTGAAGCTTTCTTT; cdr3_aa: CASSLEPVNTEAFF
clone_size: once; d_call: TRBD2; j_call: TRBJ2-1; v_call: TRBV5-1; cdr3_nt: TGCGCCAGCACCCGGGGAGGGGATAATGAGCAGTTCTTC; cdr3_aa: CASTRGGDNEQFF
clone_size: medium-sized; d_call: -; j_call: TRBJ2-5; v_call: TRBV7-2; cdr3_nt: TGTGCCAGCAGCTTACATCAGGGCCTCCAAGAGACCCAGTACTTC; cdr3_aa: CASSLHQGLQETQYF
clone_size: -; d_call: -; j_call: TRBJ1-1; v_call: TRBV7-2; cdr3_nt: TGTGCCAGCAGCTTAGCAGGGCCCACTGAAGCTTTCTTT; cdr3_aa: CASSLAGPTEAFF
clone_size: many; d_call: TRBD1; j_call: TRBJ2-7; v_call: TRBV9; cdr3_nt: TGTGCCAGCAGCCCACGACAGGGGGTCTCCTACGAGCAGTACTTC; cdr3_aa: CASSPRQGVSYEQYF
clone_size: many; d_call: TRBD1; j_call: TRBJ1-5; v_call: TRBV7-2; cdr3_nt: TGTGCCAGCAGCCAGGACAGGGGGCGCAATCAGCCCCAGCATTTT; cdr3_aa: CASSQDRGRNQPQHF
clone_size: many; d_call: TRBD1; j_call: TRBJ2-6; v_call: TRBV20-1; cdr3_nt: TGCAGTTTGGACAGGGACCCGCAAGGGGCCAACGTCCTGACTTTC; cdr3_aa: CSLDRDPQGANVLTF
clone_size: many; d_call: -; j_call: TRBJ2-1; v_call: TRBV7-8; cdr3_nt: TGTGCCAGCAGCTTTGGCCCCCAGGGCCTATTTTACAATGAGCAGTTCTTC; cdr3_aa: CASSFGPQGLFYNEQFF
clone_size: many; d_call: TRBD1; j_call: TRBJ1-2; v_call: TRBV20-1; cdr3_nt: TGCAGTGCTAGACCAGAGGGTCAGGGGGCGCTGGGCTACACCTTC; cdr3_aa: CSARPEGQGALGYTF
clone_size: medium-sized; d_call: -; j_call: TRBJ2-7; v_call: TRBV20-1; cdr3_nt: TGCAGTGCTAGAGTAGGGCCCAGGGGGGGCGTTTACGAGCAGTACTTC; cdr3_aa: CSARVGPRGGVYEQYF
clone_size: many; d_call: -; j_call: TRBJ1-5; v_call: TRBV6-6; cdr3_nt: TGTGCCAGCAGTTACCTGGGAGCGGATCAGCCCCAGCATTTT; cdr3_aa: CASSYLGADQPQHF
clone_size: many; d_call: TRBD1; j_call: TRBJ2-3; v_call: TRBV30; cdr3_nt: TGTGCCTGGAGTTTAGGGGGCCTCACAGATACGCAGTATTTT; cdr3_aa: CAWSLGGLTDTQYF
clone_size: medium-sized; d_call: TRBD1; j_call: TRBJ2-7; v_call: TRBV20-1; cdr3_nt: TGCAGTGCTAGTACAGGCAGGGGGTACGAGCAGTACTTC; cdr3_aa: CSASTGRGYEQYF
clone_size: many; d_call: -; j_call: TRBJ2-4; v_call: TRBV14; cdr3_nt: TGTGCCAGCGCCACGGGTTCCCGAAACATTCAGTACTTC; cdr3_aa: CASATGSRNIQYF
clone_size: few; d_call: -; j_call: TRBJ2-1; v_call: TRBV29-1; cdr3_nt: TGCACCTCAGAGGACCGGGAGCAGTTCTTC; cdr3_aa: CTSEDREQFF
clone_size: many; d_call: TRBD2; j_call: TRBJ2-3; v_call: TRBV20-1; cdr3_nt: TGCAGTGCCAGCGGGATAGCGGGCGCAGATACGCAGTATTTT; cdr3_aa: CSASGIAGADTQYF
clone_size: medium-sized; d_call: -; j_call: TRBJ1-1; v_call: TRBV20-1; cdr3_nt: TGCAGTGCTAGAGATACAACGGCCCTTGGAGCTTTCTTT; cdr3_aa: CSARDTTALGAFF
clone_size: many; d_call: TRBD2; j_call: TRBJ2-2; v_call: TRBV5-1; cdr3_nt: TGCGCCAGCACGAAGACTAGCGGACGCACCGGGGAGCTGTTTTTT; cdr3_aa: CASTKTSGRTGELFF
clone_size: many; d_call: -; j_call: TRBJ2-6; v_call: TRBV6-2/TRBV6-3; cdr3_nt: TGTGCCAGCAGTTACTTTTCTCAGTCGGAGGTCAACGTCCTGACTTTC; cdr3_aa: CASSYFSQSEVNVLTF
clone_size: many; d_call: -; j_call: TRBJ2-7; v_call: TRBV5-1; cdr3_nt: TGCGCCAGCAGCTTGGATGCGGGACCCTACGAGCAGTACTTC; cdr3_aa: CASSLDAGPYEQYF
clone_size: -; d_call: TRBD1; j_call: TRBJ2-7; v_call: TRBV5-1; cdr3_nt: TGCGCCAGCAGCTTGCAGGGACAGGGCCTTACCTACGAGCAGTACTTC; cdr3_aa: CASSLQGQGLTYEQYF
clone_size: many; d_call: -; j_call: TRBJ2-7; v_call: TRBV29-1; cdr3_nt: TGCAGCGGCCTCCGGGGCCCCGAGCAGTACTTC; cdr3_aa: CSGLRGPEQYF